Sequencing of this TCR beta chain was carried out in a study of blood T cell repertoires in COVID-19. Study background: Italy, Spain and the United States were the sources of the convalescent and acute COVID-19 samples. T cells, B-cell-depleted T cells, or PBMCs supplied cDNA or gDNA.

V lost 6 bases and J 3 bases, leaving 14 bases between the germline ends. From germline, CDR1 is MNHEY and CDR2 SVGAGI. The CDR3 covers 14 residues. Cohort assignment relied on participant-reported clinical history. For recovered donors of Cohort 3, there were two negative PCRs, clearance, or symptom resolution. Data came from immunoSEQ multiplex PCR; TCRdb stores just in-frame clones and leaves some out. In the table there are 280,000 or so clones, about 85% of which are singletons. The receptor's source is a woman in her 50s who had recovered from COVID-19. This chain joins TRBV6-5 and TRBJ1-2; D gene uncertain. What was sequenced was PBMCs or T cells enriched from blood (not recorded which). The CDR3 region has the DNA TGTGCCAGCAGACAAGGGAGTTTCGACTATGGCTACACCTTC. It translates to CASRQGSFDYGYTF.